This T cell receptor beta chain came from a study of breast tumors, draining lymph nodes, adjacent tissues. Trimming stripped 5 bases from V and 6 bases from J, with 16 bases between. Per the germline V gene, CDR1 is DFQATT and CDR2 is SNEGSKA (reference sequence). The CDR3 runs to 13 residues. TCRdb called the multiplex PCR reads again in MiXCR, with one record for every CDR3 protein. This sample carries under 250,000 distinct CDR3 sequences, 32% of them seen once, and the ten largest clones take roughly 1.5%. Axillary draining lymph nodes of breast cancer patients supplied the node samples. Sample: axillary lymph node tissue. The chain couples TRBV20-1 to TRBJ1-2, with D maybe TRBD1 (6 bases). This receptor was taken from a female donor with breast cancer. Some clones in this sample may be carry-over from other donors' samples. In nucleotides, the CDR3 is TGCAGTGCTGTAAGGGACAAAGCGGATGGCTACACCTTC. This gives the protein CSAVRDKADGYTF.